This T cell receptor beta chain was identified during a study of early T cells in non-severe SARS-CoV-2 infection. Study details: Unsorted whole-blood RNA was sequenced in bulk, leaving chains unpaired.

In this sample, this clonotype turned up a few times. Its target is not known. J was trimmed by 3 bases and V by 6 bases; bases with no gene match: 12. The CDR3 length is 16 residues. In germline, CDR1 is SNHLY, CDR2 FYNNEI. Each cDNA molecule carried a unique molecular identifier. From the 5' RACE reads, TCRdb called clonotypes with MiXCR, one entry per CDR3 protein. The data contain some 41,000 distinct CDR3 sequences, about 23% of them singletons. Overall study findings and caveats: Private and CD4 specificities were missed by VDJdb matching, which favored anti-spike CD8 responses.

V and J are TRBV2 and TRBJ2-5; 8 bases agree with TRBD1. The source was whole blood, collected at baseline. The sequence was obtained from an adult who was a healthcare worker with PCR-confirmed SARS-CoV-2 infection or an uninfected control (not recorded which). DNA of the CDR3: TGTGCCAGCAGGCCCACTCGGACAGGGATGGAAGAGACCCAGTACTTC. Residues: CASRPTRTGMEETQYF.